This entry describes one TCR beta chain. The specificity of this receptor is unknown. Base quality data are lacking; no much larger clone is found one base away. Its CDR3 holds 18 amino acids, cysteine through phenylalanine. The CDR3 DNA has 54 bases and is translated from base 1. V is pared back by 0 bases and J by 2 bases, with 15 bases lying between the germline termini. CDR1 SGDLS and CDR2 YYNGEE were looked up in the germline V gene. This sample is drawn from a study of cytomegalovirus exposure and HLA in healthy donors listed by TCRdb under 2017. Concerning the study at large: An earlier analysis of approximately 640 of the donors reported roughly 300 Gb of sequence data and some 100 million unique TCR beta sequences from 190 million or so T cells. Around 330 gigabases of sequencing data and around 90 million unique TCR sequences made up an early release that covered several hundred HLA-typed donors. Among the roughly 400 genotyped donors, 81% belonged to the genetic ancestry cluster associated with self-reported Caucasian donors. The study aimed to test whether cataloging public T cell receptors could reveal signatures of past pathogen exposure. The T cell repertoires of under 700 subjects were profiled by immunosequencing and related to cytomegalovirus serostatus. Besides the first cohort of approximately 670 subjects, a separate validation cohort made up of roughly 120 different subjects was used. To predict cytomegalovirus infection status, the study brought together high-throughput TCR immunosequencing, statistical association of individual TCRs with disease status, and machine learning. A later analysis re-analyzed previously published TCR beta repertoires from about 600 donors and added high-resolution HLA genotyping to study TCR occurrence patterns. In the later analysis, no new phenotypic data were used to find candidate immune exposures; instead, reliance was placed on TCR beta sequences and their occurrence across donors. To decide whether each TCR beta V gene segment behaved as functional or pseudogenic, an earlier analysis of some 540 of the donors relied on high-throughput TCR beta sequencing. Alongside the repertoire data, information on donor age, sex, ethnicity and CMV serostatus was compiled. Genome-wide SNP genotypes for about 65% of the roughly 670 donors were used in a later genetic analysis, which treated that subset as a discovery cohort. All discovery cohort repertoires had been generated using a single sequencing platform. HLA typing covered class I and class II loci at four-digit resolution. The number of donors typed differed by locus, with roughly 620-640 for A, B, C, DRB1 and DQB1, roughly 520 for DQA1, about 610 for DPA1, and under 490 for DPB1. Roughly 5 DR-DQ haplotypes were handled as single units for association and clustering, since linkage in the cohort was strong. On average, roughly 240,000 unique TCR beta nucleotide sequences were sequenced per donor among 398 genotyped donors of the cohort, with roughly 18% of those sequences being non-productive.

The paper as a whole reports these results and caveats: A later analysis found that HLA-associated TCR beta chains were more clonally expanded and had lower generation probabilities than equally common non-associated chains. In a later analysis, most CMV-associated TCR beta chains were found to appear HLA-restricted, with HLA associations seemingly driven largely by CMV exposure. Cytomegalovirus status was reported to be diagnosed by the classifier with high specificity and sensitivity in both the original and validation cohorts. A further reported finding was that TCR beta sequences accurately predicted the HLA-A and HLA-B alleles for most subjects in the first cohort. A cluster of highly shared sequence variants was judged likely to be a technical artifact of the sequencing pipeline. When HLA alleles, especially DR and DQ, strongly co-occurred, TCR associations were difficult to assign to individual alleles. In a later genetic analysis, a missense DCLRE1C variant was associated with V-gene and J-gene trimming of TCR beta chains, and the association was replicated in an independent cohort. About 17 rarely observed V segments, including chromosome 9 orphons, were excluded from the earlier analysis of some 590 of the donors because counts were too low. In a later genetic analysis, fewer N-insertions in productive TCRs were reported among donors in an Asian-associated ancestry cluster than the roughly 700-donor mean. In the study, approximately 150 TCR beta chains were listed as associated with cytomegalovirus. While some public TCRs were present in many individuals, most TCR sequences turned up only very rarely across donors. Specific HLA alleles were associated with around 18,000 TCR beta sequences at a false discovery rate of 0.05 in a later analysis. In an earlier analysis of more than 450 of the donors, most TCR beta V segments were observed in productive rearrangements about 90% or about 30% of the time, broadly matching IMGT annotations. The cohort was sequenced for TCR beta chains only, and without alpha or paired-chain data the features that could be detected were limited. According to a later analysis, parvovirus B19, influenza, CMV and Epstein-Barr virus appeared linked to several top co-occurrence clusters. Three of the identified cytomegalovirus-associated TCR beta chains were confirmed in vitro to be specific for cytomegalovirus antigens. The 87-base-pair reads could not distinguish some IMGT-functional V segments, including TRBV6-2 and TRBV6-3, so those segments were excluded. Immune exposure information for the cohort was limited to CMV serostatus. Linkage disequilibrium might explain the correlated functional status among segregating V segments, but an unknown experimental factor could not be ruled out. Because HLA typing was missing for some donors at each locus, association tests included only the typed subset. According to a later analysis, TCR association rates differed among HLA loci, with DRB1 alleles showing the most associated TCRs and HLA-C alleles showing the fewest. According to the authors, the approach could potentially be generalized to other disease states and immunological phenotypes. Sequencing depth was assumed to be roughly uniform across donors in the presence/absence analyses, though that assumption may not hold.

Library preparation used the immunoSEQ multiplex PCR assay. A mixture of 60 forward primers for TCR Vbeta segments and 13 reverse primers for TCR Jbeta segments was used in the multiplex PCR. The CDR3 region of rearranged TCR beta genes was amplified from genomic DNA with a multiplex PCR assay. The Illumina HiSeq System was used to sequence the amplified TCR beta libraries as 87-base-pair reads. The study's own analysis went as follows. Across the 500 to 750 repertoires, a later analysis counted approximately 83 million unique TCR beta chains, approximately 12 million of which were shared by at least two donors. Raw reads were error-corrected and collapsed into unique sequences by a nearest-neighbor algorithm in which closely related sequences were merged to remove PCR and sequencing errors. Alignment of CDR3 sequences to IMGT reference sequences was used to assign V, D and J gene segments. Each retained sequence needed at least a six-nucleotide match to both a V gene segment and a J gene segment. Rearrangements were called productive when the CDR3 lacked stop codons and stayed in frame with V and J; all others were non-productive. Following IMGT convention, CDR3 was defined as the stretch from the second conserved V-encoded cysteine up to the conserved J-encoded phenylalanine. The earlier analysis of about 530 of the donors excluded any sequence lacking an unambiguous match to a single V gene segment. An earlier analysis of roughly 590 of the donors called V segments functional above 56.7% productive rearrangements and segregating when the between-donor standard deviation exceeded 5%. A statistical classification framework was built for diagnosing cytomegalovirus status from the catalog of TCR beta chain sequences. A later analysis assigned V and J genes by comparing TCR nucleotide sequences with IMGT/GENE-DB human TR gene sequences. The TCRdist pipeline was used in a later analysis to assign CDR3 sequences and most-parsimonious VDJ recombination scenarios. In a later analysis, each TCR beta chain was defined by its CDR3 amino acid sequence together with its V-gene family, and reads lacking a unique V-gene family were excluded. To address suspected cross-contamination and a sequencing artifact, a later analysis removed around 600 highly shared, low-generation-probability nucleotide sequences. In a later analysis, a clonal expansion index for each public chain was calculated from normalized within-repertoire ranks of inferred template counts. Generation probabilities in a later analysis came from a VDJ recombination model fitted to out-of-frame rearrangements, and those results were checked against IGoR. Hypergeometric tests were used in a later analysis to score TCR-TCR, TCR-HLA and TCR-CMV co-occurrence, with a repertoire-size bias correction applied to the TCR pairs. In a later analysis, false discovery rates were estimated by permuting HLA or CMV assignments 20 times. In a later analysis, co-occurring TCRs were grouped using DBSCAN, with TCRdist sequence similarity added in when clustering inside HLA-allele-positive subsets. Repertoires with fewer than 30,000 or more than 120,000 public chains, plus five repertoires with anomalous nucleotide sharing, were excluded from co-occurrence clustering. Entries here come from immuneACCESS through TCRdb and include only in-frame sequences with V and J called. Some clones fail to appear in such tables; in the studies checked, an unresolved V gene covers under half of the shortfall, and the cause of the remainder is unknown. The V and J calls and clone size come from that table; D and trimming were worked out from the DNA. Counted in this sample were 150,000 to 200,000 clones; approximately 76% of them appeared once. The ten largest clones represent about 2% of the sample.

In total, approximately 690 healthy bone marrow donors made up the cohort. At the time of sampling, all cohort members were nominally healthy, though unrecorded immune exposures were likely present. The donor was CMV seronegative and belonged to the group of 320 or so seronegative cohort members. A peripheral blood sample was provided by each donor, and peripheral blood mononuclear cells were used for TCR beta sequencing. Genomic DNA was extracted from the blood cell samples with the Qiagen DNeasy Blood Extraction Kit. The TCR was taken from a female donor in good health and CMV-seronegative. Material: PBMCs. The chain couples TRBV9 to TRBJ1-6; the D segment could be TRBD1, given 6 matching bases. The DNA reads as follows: TGTGCCAGCAGCGTAGGGGACAAGGATAGTGCCTATAATTCACCCCTCCACTTT. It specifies CASSVGDKDSAYNSPLHF.